This T cell receptor beta chain derives from a study of T cell repertoires in cytomegalovirus infection. On the study more broadly: It was recently identified HLA-C-restricted and well-studied HLA-B-restricted CMV epitopes that the study used. Indications came from public TCR beta signatures; they pointed to CMV infection and to a matching HLA type.

J lost 6 bases, V lost 5 bases, and 8 bases had no gene match. Germline V gene data show CDR1 as SGHTA and CDR2 as FQGNSA. The CDR3 is 15 amino acids. TCRdb re-analysed the reads in MiXCR, keeping a single row per CDR3 protein. This table holds about 570,000 distinct CDR3 sequences, 40% found once. There are a few counts of this clonotype. Its antigen remains unidentified. The TCR sequence derives from a human donor in good health (CMV status not recorded). Some clones in this sample may be carry-over from other donors' samples. The chain employs TRBV7-2 and TRBJ2-1, with 9 nucleotides matching TRBD2. The sequencing here drew on cultured PBMCs, taken from culture after CMV antigen stimulation. CDR3 sequence reads: CASSPGVAGVNEQFF. CDR3 sequence (DNA): TGTGCCAGCAGCCCCGGGGTAGCGGGAGTCAATGAGCAGTTCTTC.